This TCR beta chain was sequenced during a study of blood T cell repertoires in COVID-19. Background on the study: T cells, B-cell-depleted T cells, or PBMCs provided the cDNA or gDNA that served as material.

Exposed participants encountered a COVID-19 case during the 2 weeks preceding study entry. The CDR3 runs 15 residues. With V trimmed by 1 base and J by 3 bases, 3 bases remained unmatched. Germline V gives CDR1 LGHNA, CDR2 YSLEER. The protocol was immunoSEQ multiplex PCR, while the TCRdb copy is restricted to in-frame clones and leaves out a portion. This repertoire shows over 130,000 clones, 70% to 85% found once; its top ten account for 1.6%. The material sequenced was PBMCs or T cells enriched from blood (not recorded which). The chain links TRBV4-3 to TRBJ1-5; the match to TRBD1 covers 7 bases. The receptor was isolated from a woman aged 18-29 years who had been exposed to COVID-19. CDR3 in DNA: TGCGCCAGCAGCCAAGGGACAGGAAACAATCAGCCCCAGCATTTT. This translates into CASSQGTGNNQPQHF.